This T cell receptor beta chain emerged from a study of shared clonotypes between healthy human individuals. TCRdb's table, derived via immunoSEQ multiplex PCR, lists solely in-frame clones and lacks some. The sample lists approximately 1,500,000 clones, approximately 98% occurring once. Donors, healthy HIV-negative adults, lacked recent acute infections or vaccinations. Germline V CDR1 and CDR2: SGHTA, FQGTGA. V dropped 5 bases and J dropped 10 bases, with 12 bases sitting between them. There are 12 residues in the CDR3. This receptor was taken from a man younger than 45 in good health. The source material was naive CD4+ T cells sorted from blood. As to subset: CD45RA+ positively selected. The V and J genes are TRBV7-3 and TRBJ2-1, with TRBD1 as a possible D gene (6 bases). CDR3 region: CASSITGTEQFF. For the CDR3, the DNA is TGTGCCAGCAGCATCACCGGGACAGAGCAGTTCTTC.